The 15 T cell receptor beta chains below come from one sample, sequenced in a study of spatial heterogeneity in lung cancer. TCRdb ran MiXCR on the 5' RACE reads and lists one entry per CDR3 protein. The sample yields about 70,000 distinct CDR3 sequences, approximately 8.9% seen once. Stated time point: blood at routine non-recurrence follow-up after resection. This specimen consisted of PBMCs, obtained at follow-up. The receptors were gathered from a female donor with early-stage non-small cell lung cancer.

Ten or more counts support this clonotype. This rearrangement joins TRBV29-1 to TRBJ2-2; D is undetermined. Trimming removed 6 bases from V and 2 bases from J, with 4 bases in between. Germline CDR1 and CDR2: SQVTM and ANQGSEA. This CDR3 comprises 11 residues. CDR3 coding DNA: TGCAGCGTCTTTAACACCGGGGAGCTGTTTTTT. Translation: CSVFNTGELFF.

This clonotype was seen a handful of times. The V call is TRBV2, the J call TRBJ1-5; possibly TRBD1 for D (5 bases). Looked up from germline, CDR1 is SNHLY and CDR2 is FYNNEI. This CDR3 comprises 14 residues. Trimming stripped 6 bases from V and 1 base from J, with 10 bases between. CDR3 DNA: TGTGCCAGCAGGCAGGGAATGAGCAATCAGCCCCAGCATTTT. As protein: CASRQGMSNQPQHF. Looking up the rest from reference TRBV2 and TRBJ1-5 gives the full variable domain: EPEVTQTPSHQVTQMGQEVILRCVPISNHLYFYWYRQILGQKVEFLVSFYNNEISEKSEIFDDQFSVERPDGSNFTLKIRSTKLEDSAMYFCASRQGMSNQPQHFGDGTRLSIL.

This clonotype occurred many times. The chain recombines TRBV10-1 with TRBJ1-1, with D uncertain. The CDR3 length is 15 residues. Deletions cut 0 bases from V and 5 bases from J, with 13 bases between. The germline V gene encodes CDR1 WNHNN and CDR2 SYGVQD (reference sequence). CDR3 sequence reads: CASSESVRAGTEAFF. CDR3 nucleotides: TGCGCCAGCAGTGAGTCGGTTAGGGCCGGGACTGAAGCTTTCTTT.

This clonotype was counted only a few times. This chain links TRBV5-1 with TRBJ1-2; TRBD1 aligns across 8 bases. V lost 0 bases to trimming and J lost 8 bases; unmatched junction nucleotides: 9. The germline V gene has CDR1 SGHRS and CDR2 YFSETQ. This CDR3 comprises 15 residues. CDR3 DNA: TGCGCCAGCAGCTTGGGATCCCTGGGACAGGCGGGCTACACCTTC. It is translated as CASSLGSLGQAGYTF.

Many counts were recorded for this clonotype. The gene calls are TRBV7-3 and TRBJ2-7; the D gene is possibly TRBD1 (6 bases). Looked up from germline, CDR1 is SGHTA and CDR2 is FQGTGA. V was clipped by 1 base and J by 7 bases, with 11 bases between them. CDR3 size: 13 residues. The CDR3, as DNA: TGTGCCAGCAGCTTAAACAGGGAAGGGGAGCAGTACTTC. This sequence encodes CASSLNREGEQYF.

Many counts were recorded for this clonotype. The J gene is TRBJ2-7, the V gene TRBV5-1, with 8 positions matching TRBD2. The length of the CDR3 is 15 residues. Looked up from germline, CDR1 is SGHRS and CDR2 is YFSETQ. The trim removed 6 bases at V and 2 bases at J, leaving 10 bases unmatched. The CDR3 bases are TGCGCCAGCACACCGTCAGGACTAGCCCCCTACGAGCAGTACTTC. Translating it yields CASTPSGLAPYEQYF.

This clonotype was counted many times. The rearrangement joins TRBV6-5 to TRBJ2-2, with D maybe TRBD2 (5 bases). The CDR3 consists of 14 residues. Per germline, CDR1 MNHEY and CDR2 SVGAGI. Trimming cost V 6 bases and J 0 bases, with 8 bases left between them. CDR3 in amino acids: CASRVAPNTGELFF. The DNA for the CDR3 is TGTGCCAGCAGGGTAGCGCCGAACACCGGGGAGCTGTTTTTT.

This clonotype came up a few times. The V call is TRBV30, the J call TRBJ2-2; tentative D call: TRBD2 (6 bases). The length of the CDR3 is 16 residues. The germline V gene encodes CDR1 GTSNPN and CDR2 SVGIG (reference sequence). Trimming took off 3 bases at V and 0 bases at J, with 14 bases between the two ends. The CDR3 DNA sequence: TGTGCCTGGAGGGCTCCGGGCGGGGCGAACACCGGGGAGCTGTTTTTT. Its protein product is CAWRAPGGANTGELFF.

This clonotype turned up a few times. The rearrangement joins TRBV24-1 to TRBJ2-1, with D uncertain. Germline-derived CDR1 and CDR2 are KGHDR and SFDVKD. The CDR3 has 13 residues. V dropped 3 bases and J dropped 4 bases, with 6 bases sitting between them. CDR3 amino acids: CATSDGLYNEQFF. The CDR3 nucleotides are TGTGCCACCAGTGATGGGCTATACAATGAGCAGTTCTTC.

V usage is TRBV7-2 and J usage is TRBJ2-1, with 8 bases identical to TRBD2. Germline assignment: CDR1 SGHTA and CDR2 FQGNSA. The length of the CDR3 is 15 residues. V was clipped by 5 bases and J by 3 bases; unmatched bases: 6. CDR3 bases: TGTGCCAGCAGCCGGGAGGGACACGGCTACAATGAGCAGTTCTTC. It codes for CASSREGHGYNEQFF.

At least ten counts were recorded for this clonotype. The chain carries TRBV2 and TRBJ2-7; D not certain. V gave up 8 bases and J gave up 2 bases, with 19 bases separating them. CDR3 length equals 15 residues. The germline V gene has CDR1 SNHLY and CDR2 FYNNEI. CDR3 DNA: TGTGCCAGCCATAAGGGTACCGTCTCAGCCTACGAGCAGTACTTC. Translating it yields CASHKGTVSAYEQYF.

This chain joins TRBV15 and TRBJ2-2, with 7 bases identical to TRBD1. Trimming removed 8 bases from V and 3 bases from J; junction bases left unmatched: 9. CDR1 is LNHNV, CDR2 YYDKDF, per germline (reference sequence). The CDR3 sequence is 15 residues long. CDR3 bases: TGTGCCACCCTTACAGACAGGGAAGACACCGGGGAGCTGTTTTTT. It specifies CATLTDREDTGELFF.

This clonotype was seen more than once but under ten times. The V and J genes are TRBV5-1 and TRBJ2-7, with D hard to call. Germline CDR1 SGHRS, CDR2 YFSETQ. V was clipped by 2 bases and J by 0 bases, with 12 bases between them. The CDR3 is made up of 15 amino acids. The CDR3 DNA reads TGCGCCAGCAGCTTAGGCCGATTAAACTCCTACGAGCAGTACTTC. Its translation: CASSLGRLNSYEQYF. Full variable domain (remainder filled in from reference TRBV5-1 and TRBJ2-7): KAGVTQTPRYLIKTRGQQVTLSCSPISGHRSVSWYQQTPGQGLQFLFEYFSETQRNKGNFPGRFSGRQFSNSRSEMNVSTLELGDSALYLCASSLGRLNSYEQYFGPGTRLTVT.

This clonotype was found many times. The genes are TRBV11-2 and TRBJ2-5; D is ambiguous. Trimming took off 2 bases at V and 5 bases at J, with 12 bases between the two ends. Per the germline V gene, CDR1 is SGHAT and CDR2 is FQNNGV. The CDR3 covers 14 residues. CDR3 protein: CASSLILDDETQYF. The CDR3 DNA is TGTGCCAGCAGCTTAATCCTGGACGACGAGACCCAGTACTTC.

The rearrangement uses TRBV20-1 and TRBJ2-7; D ambiguous. Germline loops: CDR1 DFQATT, CDR2 SNEGSKA (reference sequence). V lost 1 base and J 3 bases, leaving 10 bases between the germline ends. The CDR3 sequence is 13 residues long. Here the CDR3 DNA reads TGCAGTGCTAGAGGAGGAGACTTCTACGAGCAGTACTTC. Its translation is CSARGGDFYEQYF.